This paragraph reports one TCR beta chain. The method was immunoSEQ multiplex PCR; TCRdb's version includes in-frame clones alone and lacks a portion of them. This sample yields about 170,000 clones, of which around three quarters are seen a single time; roughly 20% belongs to the top ten. This sample stems from a study of blood T cell repertoires in COVID-19. Study-level background: Spain, Italy and the United States supplied samples that represented acute and convalescent COVID-19. Sources were T cells, B-cell-depleted T cells, or PBMCs; the material itself was cDNA or gDNA.

Germline V gene data show CDR1 as LGHDT and CDR2 as YNNKEL (reference sequence). This CDR3 is built from 15 residues. V trimming: 1 base; J trimming: 5 bases; junction bases outside the gene matches: 6. Individuals aged about 18 to 90 years were recruited from about two dozen US areas. Participants were placed into cohorts based on the clinical history they reported. This clonotype was sampled from a woman aged 70-85 years in a cohort exposed to, infected with or recovered from COVID-19 (not recorded which). The sequenced sample consisted of PBMCs or T cells enriched from blood (not recorded which). The V and J genes are TRBV3-1 (or the pseudogene TRBV3-2) and TRBJ2-5; 8 nucleotides align to TRBD1. The CDR3 loop reads CASSQGGTGGETQYF. Written as DNA, the CDR3 is TGTGCCAGCAGCCAAGGAGGGACAGGCGGGGAGACCCAGTACTTC.